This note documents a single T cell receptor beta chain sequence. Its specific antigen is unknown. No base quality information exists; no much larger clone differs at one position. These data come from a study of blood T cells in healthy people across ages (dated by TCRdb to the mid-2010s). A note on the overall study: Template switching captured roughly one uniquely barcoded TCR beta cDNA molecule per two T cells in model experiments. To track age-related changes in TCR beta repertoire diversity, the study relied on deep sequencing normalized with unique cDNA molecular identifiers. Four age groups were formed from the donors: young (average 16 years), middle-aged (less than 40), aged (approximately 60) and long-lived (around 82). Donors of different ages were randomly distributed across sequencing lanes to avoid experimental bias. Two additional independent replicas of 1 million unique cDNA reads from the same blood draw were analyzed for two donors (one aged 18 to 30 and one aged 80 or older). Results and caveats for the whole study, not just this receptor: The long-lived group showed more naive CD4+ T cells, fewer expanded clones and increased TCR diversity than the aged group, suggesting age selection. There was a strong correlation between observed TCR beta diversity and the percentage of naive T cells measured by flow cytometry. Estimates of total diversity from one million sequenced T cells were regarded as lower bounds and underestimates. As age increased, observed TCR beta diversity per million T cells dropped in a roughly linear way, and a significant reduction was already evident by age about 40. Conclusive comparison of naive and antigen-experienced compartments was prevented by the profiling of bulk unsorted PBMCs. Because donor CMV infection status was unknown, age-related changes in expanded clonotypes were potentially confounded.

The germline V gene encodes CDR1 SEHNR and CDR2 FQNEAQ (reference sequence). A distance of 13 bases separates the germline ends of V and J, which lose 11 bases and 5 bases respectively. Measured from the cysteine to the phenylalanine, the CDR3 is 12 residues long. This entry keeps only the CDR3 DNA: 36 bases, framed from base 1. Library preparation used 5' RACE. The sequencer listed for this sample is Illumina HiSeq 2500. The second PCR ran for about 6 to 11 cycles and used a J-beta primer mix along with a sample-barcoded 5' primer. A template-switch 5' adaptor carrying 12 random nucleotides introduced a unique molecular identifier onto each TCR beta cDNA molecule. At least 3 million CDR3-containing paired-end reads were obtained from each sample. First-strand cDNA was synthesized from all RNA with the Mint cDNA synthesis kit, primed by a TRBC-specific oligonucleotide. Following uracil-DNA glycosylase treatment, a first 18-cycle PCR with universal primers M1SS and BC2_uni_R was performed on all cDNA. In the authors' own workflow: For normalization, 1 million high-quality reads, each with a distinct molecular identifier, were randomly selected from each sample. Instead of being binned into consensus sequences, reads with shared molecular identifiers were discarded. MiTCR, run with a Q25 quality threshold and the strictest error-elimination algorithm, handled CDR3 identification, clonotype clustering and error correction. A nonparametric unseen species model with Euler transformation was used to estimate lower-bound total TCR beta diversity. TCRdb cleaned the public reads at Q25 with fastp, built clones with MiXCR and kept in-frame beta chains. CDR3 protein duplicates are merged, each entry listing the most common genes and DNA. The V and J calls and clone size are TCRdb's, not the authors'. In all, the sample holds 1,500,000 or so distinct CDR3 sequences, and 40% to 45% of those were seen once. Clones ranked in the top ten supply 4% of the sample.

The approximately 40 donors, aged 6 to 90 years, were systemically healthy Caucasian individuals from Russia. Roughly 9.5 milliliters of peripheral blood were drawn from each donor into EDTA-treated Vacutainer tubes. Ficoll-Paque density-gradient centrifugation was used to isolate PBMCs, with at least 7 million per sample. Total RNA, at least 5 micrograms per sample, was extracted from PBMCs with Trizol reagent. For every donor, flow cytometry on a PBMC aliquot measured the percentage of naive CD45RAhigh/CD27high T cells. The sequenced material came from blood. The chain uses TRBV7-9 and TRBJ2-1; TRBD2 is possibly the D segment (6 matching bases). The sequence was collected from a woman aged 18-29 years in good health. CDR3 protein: CALARGNNEQFF. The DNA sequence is TGTGCCTTGGCGCGGGGAAACAATGAGCAGTTCTTC.